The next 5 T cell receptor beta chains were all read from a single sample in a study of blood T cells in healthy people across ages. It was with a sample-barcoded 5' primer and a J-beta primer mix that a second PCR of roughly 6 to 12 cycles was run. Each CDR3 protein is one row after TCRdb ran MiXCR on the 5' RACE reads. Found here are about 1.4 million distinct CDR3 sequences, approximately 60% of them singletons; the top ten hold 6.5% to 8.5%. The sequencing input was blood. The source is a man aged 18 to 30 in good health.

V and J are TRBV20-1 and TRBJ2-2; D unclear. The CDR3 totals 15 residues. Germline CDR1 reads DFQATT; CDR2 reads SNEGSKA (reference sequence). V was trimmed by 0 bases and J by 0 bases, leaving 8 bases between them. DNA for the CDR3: TGCAGTGCTAGAGATCTAGAAACGAACACCGGGGAGCTGTTTTTT. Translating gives CSARDLETNTGELFF.

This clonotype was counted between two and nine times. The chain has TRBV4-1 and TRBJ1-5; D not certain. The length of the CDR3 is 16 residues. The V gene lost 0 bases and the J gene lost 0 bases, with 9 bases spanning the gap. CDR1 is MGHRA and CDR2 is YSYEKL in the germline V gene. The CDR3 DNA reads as TGCGCCAGCAGCCAAGACGAAGTTGATAGCAATCAGCCCCAGCATTTT. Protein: CASSQDEVDSNQPQHF.

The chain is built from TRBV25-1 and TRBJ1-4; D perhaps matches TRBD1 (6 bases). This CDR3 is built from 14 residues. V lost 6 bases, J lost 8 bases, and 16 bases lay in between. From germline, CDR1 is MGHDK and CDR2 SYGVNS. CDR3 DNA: TGTGCCAGCAGGGGGGGCATACAAGGGGAAAAACTGTTTTTT. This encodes CASRGGIQGEKLFF.

CDR3 amino acids: CASSPLGGGSNTGELFF. The DNA of the CDR3 is TGTGCCAGCAGCCCCTTAGGGGGGGGATCGAACACCGGGGAGCTGTTTTTT. This chain links TRBV12-3 or TRBV12-4 with TRBJ2-2, with a possible D match to TRBD2 (7 bases). This CDR3 contains 17 residues. V was shortened by 6 bases and J by 0 bases, with 17 bases between the two germline ends.

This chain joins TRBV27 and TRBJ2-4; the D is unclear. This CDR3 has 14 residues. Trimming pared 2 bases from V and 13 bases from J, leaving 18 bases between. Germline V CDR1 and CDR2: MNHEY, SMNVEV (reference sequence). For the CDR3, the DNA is TGTGCCAGCAGTTTAGGTGCGGATTCCTACGGGCAGTACTTC. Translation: CASSLGADSYGQYF.